The subject of this entry is one T cell receptor (beta chain). The CDR3 extends over 12 amino acids. V was clipped by 1 base and J by 11 bases, with 11 bases between them. CDR1 and CDR2 from the germline V gene are WSHSY and SAAADI. Full-length variable regions came from constant-region reverse primers plus semi-nested Nested Universal Primer A PCR. TCRdb used MiXCR to reprocess the 5' RACE reads, holding one entry per CDR3 protein. The sample includes tens of thousands of distinct CDR3 sequences, about 28% of them seen just once. Sequencing input: naive CD4+ T cells sorted from blood. Regarding subset: naive CD4+ T cells, CD4+CD45RA+CD25-. The V and J genes are TRBV10-2 and TRBJ1-1; D remains ambiguous. The clonotype was recovered from a female donor with breast cancer. As DNA, the CDR3 is TGCGCCAGCAGTGAGTTGGCCGAAGCGGCTTTCTTT. Translated, it gives CASSELAEAAFF.